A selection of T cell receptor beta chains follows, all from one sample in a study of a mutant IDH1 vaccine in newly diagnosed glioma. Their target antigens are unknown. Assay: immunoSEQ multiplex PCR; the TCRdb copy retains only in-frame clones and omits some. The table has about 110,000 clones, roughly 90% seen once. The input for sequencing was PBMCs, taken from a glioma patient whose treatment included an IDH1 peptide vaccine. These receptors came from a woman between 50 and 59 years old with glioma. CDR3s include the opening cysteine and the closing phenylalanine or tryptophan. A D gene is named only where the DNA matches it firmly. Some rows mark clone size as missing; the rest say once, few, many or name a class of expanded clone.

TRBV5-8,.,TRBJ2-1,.,TGTGCCAGCGAAAGGGACGTAACCTACAATGAGCAGTTCTTC,CASERDVTYNEQFF
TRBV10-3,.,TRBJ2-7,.,TGTGCCATCAGTGAGTCGGCAGGACCCTACGAGCAGTACTTC,CAISESAGPYEQYF
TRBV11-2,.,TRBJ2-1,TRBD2,TGTGCCAGCAGCTTAGACGGGACTAGCGGCAATGAGCAGTTCTTC,CASSLDGTSGNEQFF
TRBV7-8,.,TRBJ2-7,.,TGTGCCAGCAGCTTGGAGAGGTCCTACGAGCAGTACTTC,CASSLERSYEQYF
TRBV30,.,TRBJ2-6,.,TGTGCCTGGAGTGTAGGTAGCTCTGGGGCCAACGTCCTGACTTTC,CAWSVGSSGANVLTF
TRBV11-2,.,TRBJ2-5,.,TGTGCCAGCAGCTCCCCACCGGGACGGTTACAAGAGACCCAGTACTTC,CASSSPPGRLQETQYF
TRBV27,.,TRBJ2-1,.,TGTGCCAGCAGCTACGGACCTGCCTACAATGAGCAGTTCTTC,CASSYGPAYNEQFF
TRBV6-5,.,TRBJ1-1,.,TGTGCCAGCAGTTACGGGGACCCCGGGGACACTGAAGCTTTCTTT,CASSYGDPGDTEAFF
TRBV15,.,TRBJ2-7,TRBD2,TGTGCCACCAGCAGGACTAGCGGGAGTTACGAGCAGTACTTC,CATSRTSGSYEQYF
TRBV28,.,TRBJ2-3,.,TGTGCCAGCAGTTCCCCTGGGACCGGCCGAAGCACAGATACGCAGTATTTT,CASSSPGTGRSTDTQYF
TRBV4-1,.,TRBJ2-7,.,TGCGCCAGCAGTCCCGAGGGCGACGAGCAGTACTTC,CASSPEGDEQYF
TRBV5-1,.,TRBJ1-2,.,TGCGCCAGCAGCTTGGTGGGGGATTTGAATCCCAATTATGGCTACACCTTC,CASSLVGDLNPNYGYTF
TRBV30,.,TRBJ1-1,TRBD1,TGTGCCTGGAGACGTCCGTTTGGACAGGGGCCCGAAGCTTTCTTT,CAWRRPFGQGPEAFF
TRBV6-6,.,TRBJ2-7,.,TGTGCCAGCAGTTTAATGACGACCTCCTACGAGCAGTACTTC,CASSLMTTSYEQYF
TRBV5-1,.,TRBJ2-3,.,TGCGCCAGCAGCCGGACTAACACAGATACGCAGTATTTT,CASSRTNTDTQYF
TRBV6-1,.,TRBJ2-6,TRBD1,TGTGCCAGCAGTGGGGGGACAGGGGCTGGGGCCAACGTCCTGACTTTC,CASSGGTGAGANVLTF
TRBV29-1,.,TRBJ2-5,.,TGCAGCGTTGAAAGGGGTTTACAAGAGACCCAGTACTTC,CSVERGLQETQYF
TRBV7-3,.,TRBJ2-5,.,TGTGCCAGCAGCTTAAGCGGAGCTGGGGAGACCCAGTACTTC,CASSLSGAGETQYF
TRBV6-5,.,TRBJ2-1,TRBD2,TGTGCCAGCAGTCGCGGACTAGCGGGAGTTAATGAGCAGTTCTTC,CASSRGLAGVNEQFF
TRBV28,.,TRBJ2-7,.,TGTGCCAGCACTGGGGCGGGACACTCCTACGAGCAGTACTTC,CASTGAGHSYEQYF
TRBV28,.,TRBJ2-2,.,TGTGCCAGCAGTTTTTTCTCCAGGGCAGGGCGGACCGGGGAGCTGTTTTTT,CASSFFSRAGRTGELFF
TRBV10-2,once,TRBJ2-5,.,TGCGCCAGCAGCCCTCAAGAGACCCAGTACTTC,CASSPQETQYF
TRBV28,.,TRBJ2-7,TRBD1,TGTGCCAGCAGTTGGACAGGAGCCTACGAGCAGTACTTC,CASSWTGAYEQYF
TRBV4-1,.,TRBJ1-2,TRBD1,TGCGCCAGCAGCCAAAGGCCGACCCGGGACAGGGGGCGGCCGCTCTCTGGCTACACCTTC,CASSQRPTRDRGRPLSGYTF
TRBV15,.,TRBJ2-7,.,TGTGCCACCAGCAGAGCAGGGATCGCCTACGAGCAGTACTTC,CATSRAGIAYEQYF
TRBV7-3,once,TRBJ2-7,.,TGTGCCAGCAGCTTAGGGGACCGCCGCTACGAGCAGTACTTC,CASSLGDRRYEQYF
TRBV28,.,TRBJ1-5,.,TGTGCCAGCAGTCCCACACTTAGCAATCAGCCCCAGCATTTT,CASSPTLSNQPQHF
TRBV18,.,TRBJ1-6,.,TGTGCCAGCTCACCTATACAGGGAAGGACACCCCTCCACTTT,CASSPIQGRTPLHF
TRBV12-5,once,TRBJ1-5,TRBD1,TGTGCTAGTGGTTTGTGGACAGGGGGTGTCAATCAGCCCCAGCATTTT,CASGLWTGGVNQPQHF
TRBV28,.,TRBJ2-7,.,TGTGCCAGCAGTTTAATCCTCTACGAGCAGTACTTC,CASSLILYEQYF
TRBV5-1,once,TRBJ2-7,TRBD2,TGCGCCAGCAGCCCCCGTTCTAGCGGGCGCTTCTACGAGCAGTACTTC,CASSPRSSGRFYEQYF
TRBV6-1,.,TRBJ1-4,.,TGTGCCAGCATCCCGAGAGAGGGAGGGGAAAAACTGTTTTTT,CASIPREGGEKLFF
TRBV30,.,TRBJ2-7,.,TGTGCCTGGGGGGACGGCCGCTCCTACGAGCAGTACTTC,CAWGDGRSYEQYF
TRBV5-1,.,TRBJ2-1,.,TGCGCCAGCAGCTTGGCCTACAGCGGCAATGAGCAGTTCTTC,CASSLAYSGNEQFF
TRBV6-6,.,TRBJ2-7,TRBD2,TGTGCCAGCAGTGGGACTAGCGAGCACGAGCAGTACTTC,CASSGTSEHEQYF
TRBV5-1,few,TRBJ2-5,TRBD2,TGCGCCAGCAGCCCCTGGACTAGCGGGGGGACCCAGTACTTC,CASSPWTSGGTQYF
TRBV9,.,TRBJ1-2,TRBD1,TGTGCCAGCAGCGGACAGGGCCCTAACTATGGCTACACCTTC,CASSGQGPNYGYTF
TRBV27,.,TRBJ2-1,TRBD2,TGTGCCAGCCGAAGCGGGAGCTCCTACAATGAGCAGTTCTTC,CASRSGSSYNEQFF
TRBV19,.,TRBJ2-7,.,TGTGCCAGTAGTAGTTGGGGGAGTCGCTACGAGCAGTACTTC,CASSSWGSRYEQYF
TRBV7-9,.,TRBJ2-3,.,TGTGCCTCAGGCGGACCCCGTACAGATACGCAGTATTTT,CASGGPRTDTQYF
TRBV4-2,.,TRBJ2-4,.,TGTGCCAGCAGCCAAGAACCGACTTCTCTAGCCAAAAACATTCAGTACTTC,CASSQEPTSLAKNIQYF
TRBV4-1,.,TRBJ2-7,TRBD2,TGCGCCAGCAGCCAAGATCGGGGACTAGCGGGATACGAGCAGTACTTC,CASSQDRGLAGYEQYF
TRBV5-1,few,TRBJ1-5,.,TGCGCCAGCAGCACGGACGGATACAATCAGCCCCAGCATTTT,CASSTDGYNQPQHF
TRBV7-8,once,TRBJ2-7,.,TGTGCCAGCAGCTTAGAATATACCGAGGCCTACGAGCAGTACTTC,CASSLEYTEAYEQYF
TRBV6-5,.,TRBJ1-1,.,TGTGCCAGCACCGAGGGAGTCATGAACACTGAAGCTTTCTTT,CASTEGVMNTEAFF
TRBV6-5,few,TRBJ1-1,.,TGTGCCAGCAGTTACGGGTTGTCCACTGAAGCTTTCTTT,CASSYGLSTEAFF
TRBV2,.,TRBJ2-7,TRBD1,TGTGCCAGCAGTGAAGGTCAGGGGGACGAGCAGTACTTC,CASSEGQGDEQYF
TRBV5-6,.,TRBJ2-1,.,TGTGCCAGCAGCTTGCTAGGACTGACCTACAATGAGCAGTTCTTC,CASSLLGLTYNEQFF